This T cell receptor (beta chain) was recorded in a study of blood T cell repertoires in COVID-19. Across the whole study: Sites in the United States, Italy and Spain provided acute and convalescent COVID-19 samples.

Germline lookup yields CDR1 SGHTA and CDR2 FQGNSA. V lost 7 bases and J lost 8, with 18 bases in between. CDR3 length: 15 residues. Authors' methods: How many nucleated cells were present was estimated from reference gene primer amplification. Libraries were prepared by immunoSEQ multiplex PCR; TCRdb keeps only in-frame clonotypes and omits some of them. That table supplies the V and J calls and clone size; D and trimming were determined from the DNA. Of 200,000 to 300,000 clones listed, 88% are singletons. Sequenced: peripheral blood. The chain recombines TRBV7-2 with TRBJ1-6, with D perhaps matching TRBD1 (6 bases). The sequence came from a man aged 55-75 years who had recovered from COVID-19. CDR3 sequence (DNA): TGTGCCAGCAAGTTACAGGGTCTTTGGGATTCACCCCTCCACTTT. Translation gives CASKLQGLWDSPLHF.